This T cell receptor beta chain appears in the sequencing data of a study of CD8 T cells in ankylosing spondylitis. TCRdb used MiXCR to reprocess the 5' RACE reads, holding one entry per CDR3 protein. In the table there are roughly 68,000 distinct CDR3 sequences, around 6.5% of which are singletons. This clonotype was seen at least ten times. V was trimmed by 1 base and J by 2 bases, leaving 9 bases between them. The V gene's germline CDR1 is SGHAT and CDR2 FQDESV (reference sequence). The CDR3 has 15 residues. V is TRBV11-1 and J is TRBJ2-1, with TRBD1 as a possible D gene (5 bases). This TCR was sampled from a male donor with ankylosing spondylitis. Sequenced input: synovial fluid, either unsorted or a sorted T cell fraction (not recorded which). This chain's CDR3 is CASSLEPGTYNEQFF. CDR3 coding DNA: TGTGCCAGCAGCTTAGAGCCAGGGACCTACAATGAGCAGTTCTTC.